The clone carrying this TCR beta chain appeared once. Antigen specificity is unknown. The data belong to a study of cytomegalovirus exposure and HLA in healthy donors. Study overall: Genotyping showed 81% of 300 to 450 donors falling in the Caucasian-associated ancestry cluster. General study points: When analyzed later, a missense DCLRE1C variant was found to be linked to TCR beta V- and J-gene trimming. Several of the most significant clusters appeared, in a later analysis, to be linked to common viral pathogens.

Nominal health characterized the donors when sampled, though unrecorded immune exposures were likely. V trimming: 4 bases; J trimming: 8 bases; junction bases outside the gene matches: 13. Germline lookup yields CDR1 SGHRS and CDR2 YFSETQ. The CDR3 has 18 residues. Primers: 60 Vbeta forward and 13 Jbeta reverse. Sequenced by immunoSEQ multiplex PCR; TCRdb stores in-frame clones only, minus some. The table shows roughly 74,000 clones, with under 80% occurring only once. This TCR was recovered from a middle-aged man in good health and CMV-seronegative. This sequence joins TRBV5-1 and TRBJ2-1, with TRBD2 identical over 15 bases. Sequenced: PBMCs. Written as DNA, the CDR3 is TGCGCCAGCAGCCCCCGGACTAGCGGGAGGGGTTTGGGTCATGAGCAGTTCTTC. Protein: CASSPRTSGRGLGHEQFF.